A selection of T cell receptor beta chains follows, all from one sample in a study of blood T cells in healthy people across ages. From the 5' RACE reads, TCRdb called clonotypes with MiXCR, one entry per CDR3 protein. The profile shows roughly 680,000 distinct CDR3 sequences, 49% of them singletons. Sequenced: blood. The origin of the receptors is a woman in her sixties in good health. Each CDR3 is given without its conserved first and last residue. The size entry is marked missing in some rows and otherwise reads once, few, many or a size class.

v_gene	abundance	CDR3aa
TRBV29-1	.	SVEGQGNVDGYT
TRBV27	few	ASSLYPVGSGANVLT
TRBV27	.	ASSLMRGSTDTQY
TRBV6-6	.	ASSYYRDGVNYGYT
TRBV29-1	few	SVRDEKLF
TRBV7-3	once	ASSSTGLTYEQY
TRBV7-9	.	ASSLALEGQY
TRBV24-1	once	ATSDPSGNRNEQY
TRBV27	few	ASSLEGSGAGANVLT
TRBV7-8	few	ASSAGTIYNEQF
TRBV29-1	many	SAGGGSADTQY
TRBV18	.	ASSAQEQDEQY
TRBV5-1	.	ASSDLGTVQETQY
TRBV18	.	ASSPPRRSSLETQY
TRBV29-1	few	SGGLGSQNIQY
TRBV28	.	ASSWLRETQY
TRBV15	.	ATSRAVGFSNEQF
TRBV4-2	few	ASSFTDSSNQPQH
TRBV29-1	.	SPRINQETQY
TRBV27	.	TSSLKVTSYEQY
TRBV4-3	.	ASSQEGRGDEQY
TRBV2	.	ASSEHGGLGANVLT
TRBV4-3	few	ASSQGTFSGANVLT
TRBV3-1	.	ASSQTTAYNGYT
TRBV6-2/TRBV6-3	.	ATGRGGGSYNEQF
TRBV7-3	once	ASSFLLNTGELF